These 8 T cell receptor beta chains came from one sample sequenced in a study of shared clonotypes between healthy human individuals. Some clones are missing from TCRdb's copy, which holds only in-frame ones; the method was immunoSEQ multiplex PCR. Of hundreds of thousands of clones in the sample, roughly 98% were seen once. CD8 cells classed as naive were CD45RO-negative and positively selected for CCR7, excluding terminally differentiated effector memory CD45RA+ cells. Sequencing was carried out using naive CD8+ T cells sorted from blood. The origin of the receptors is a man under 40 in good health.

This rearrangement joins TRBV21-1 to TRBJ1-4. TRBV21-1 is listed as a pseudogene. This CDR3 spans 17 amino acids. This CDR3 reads CASSKPSDPPPNEKLFF. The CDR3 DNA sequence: TGTGCCAGCAGCAAACCCTCGGACCCTCCCCCGAATGAAAAACTGTTTTTT.

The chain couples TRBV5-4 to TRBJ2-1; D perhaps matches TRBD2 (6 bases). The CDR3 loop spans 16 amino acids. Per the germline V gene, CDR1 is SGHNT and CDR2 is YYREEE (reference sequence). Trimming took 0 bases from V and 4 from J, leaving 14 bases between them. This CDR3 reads CASSLVEAGPYNEQFF. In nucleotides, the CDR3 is TGTGCCAGCAGCTTGGTAGAAGCGGGCCCATACAATGAGCAGTTCTTC. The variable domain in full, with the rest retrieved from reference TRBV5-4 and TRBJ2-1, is ETGVTQSPTHLIKTRGQQVTLRCSSQSGHNTVSWYQQALGQGPQFIFQYYREEENGRGNFPPRFSGLQFPNYSSELNVNALELDDSALYLCASSLVEAGPYNEQFFGPGTRLTVL.

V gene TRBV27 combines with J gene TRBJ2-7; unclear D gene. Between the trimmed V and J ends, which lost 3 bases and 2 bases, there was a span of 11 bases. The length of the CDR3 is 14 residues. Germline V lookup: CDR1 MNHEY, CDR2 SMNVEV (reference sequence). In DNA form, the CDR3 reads TGTGCCAGCAGTTTCCTATCTCGCCCCTACGAGCAGTACTTC. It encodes CASSFLSRPYEQYF.

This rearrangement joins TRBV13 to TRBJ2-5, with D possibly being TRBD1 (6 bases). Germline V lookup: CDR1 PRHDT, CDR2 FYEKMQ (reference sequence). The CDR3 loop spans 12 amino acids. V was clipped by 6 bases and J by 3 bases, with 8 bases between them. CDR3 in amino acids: CASSTGKETQYF. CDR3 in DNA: TGTGCCAGCAGTACAGGGAAAGAGACCCAGTACTTC.

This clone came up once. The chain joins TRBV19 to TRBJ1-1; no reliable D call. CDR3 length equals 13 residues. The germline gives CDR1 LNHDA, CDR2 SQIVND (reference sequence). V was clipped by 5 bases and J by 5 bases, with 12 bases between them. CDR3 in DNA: TGTGCCAGTAGTCTCTCAGACCGAACTGAAGCTTTCTTT. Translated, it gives CASSLSDRTEAFF.

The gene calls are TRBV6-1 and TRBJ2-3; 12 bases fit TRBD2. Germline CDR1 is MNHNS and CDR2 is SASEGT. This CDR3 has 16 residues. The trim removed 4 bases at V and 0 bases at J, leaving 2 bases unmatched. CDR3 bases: TGTGCCAGCAGTGGACTAGCGGGAGAAAGCACAGATACGCAGTATTTT. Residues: CASSGLAGESTDTQYF.

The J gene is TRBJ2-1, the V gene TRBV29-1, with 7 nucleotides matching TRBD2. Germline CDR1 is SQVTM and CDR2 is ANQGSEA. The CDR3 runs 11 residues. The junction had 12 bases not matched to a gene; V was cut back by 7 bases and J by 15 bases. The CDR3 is CSGWASGEGFF. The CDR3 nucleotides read TGCAGCGGGTGGGCTAGCGGCGAAGGGTTCTTC.

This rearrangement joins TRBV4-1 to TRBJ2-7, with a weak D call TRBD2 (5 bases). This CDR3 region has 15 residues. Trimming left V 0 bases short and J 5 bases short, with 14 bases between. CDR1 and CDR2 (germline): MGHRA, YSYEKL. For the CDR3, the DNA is TGCGCCAGCAGCCAAGATTTCGGACTGATCGACGAGCAGTACTTC. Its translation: CASSQDFGLIDEQYF.